These 27 T cell receptor beta chains were sequenced from one sample in a study of radiotherapy plus CTLA-4 blockade in lung cancer. The table came from immunoSEQ multiplex PCR; TCRdb's copy has only in-frame clones and leaves some out. The data contain tens of thousands of clones, roughly 63% of them singletons. Sequencing used peripheral blood, obtained from a patient treated with radiotherapy plus ipilimumab. The receptors here all came from a human donor with non-small cell lung cancer who had a partial response to radiotherapy plus ipilimumab.

J is TRBJ2-7 and V is TRBV5-1; 8 bases agree with TRBD1. The V gene end was trimmed by 4 bases and the J gene end by 6 bases; junction bases not matched to a gene: 6. Germline values: CDR1 SGHRS, CDR2 YFSETQ. CDR3 size: 13 residues. DNA of the CDR3: TGCGCCAGCAGCCCAACTGGACAGGGCGAGCAGTACTTC. It translates to CASSPTGQGEQYF.

The chain employs TRBV10-3 and TRBJ1-4; no clear D. The CDR3 runs to 14 residues. Germline CDR1 and CDR2: ENHRY and SYGVKD. Between the trimmed V and J ends, which lost 2 bases and 8 bases, there was a span of 12 bases. CDR3 coding DNA: TGTGCCATCAGTGAGGGGCCTCGAGGGGAAAAACTGTTTTTT. Translated, it gives CAISEGPRGEKLFF.

J is TRBJ1-3 and V is TRBV12-5; the D is unclear. The V gene lost 5 bases and the J gene lost 0 bases, with 11 bases spanning the gap. The CDR3 extends over 15 amino acids. Germline loops: CDR1 LGHNT, CDR2 FRNRAP. CDR3 sequence (DNA): TGTGCTAGTGGTCCATCCAGAAACTCTGGAAACACCATATATTTT. Amino acids: CASGPSRNSGNTIYF. Together with reference TRBV12-5 and TRBJ1-3, the CDR3 gives the full variable domain: DARVTQTPRHKVTEMGQEVTMRCQPILGHNTVFWYRQTMMQGLELLAYFRNRAPLDDSGMPKDRFSAEMPDATLATLKIQPSEPRDSAVYFCASGPSRNSGNTIYFGEGSWLTVV.

The rearrangement uses TRBV7-3 and TRBJ2-7; 7 nucleotides match TRBD2. The germline V gene has CDR1 SGHTA and CDR2 FQGTGA. V was clipped by 5 bases and J by 5 bases; unmatched bases: 6. The CDR3 is 13 residues long. The CDR3 DNA sequence: TGTGCCAGCAGCACCAGACGGGGGGACGAGCAGTACTTC. Protein sequence: CASSTRRGDEQYF.

The chain couples TRBV5-4 to TRBJ1-4; D is undetermined. Germline V gene lookup returns CDR1 SGHNT and CDR2 YYREEE (reference sequence). The germline V and J ends were trimmed by 4 bases and 7 bases, with 8 bases remaining between them. The CDR3 has 12 residues. CDR3 amino acids: CASSVTSEKLFF. The CDR3 nucleotides are TGTGCCAGCAGCGTGACAAGTGAAAAACTGTTTTTT.

The chain uses TRBV6-5 and TRBJ2-5; TRBD1 agrees at 8 bases. Germline V gene lookup returns CDR1 MNHEY and CDR2 SVGAGI. This CDR3 spans 14 amino acids. J lost 5 bases, V lost 3 bases, and 5 bases had no gene match. The CDR3 loop reads CASSYTGGLETQYF. CDR3 coding DNA: TGTGCCAGCAGTTATACAGGGGGACTCGAGACCCAGTACTTC.

The chain links TRBV5-4 to TRBJ2-3; perhaps TRBD2 as D (6 bases). V was pared by 4 bases and J by 3 bases, with 21 bases between. In germline, CDR1 is SGHNT, CDR2 YYREEE (reference sequence). The CDR3 sequence is 17 residues long. CDR3 protein: CASSPTPGGMGTDTQYF. CDR3 bases: TGTGCCAGCAGCCCCACCCCCGGGGGTATGGGGACAGATACGCAGTATTTT.

Written as DNA, the CDR3 is TGTGCCAGCAGCTATTCCGGGGACTACGAGCAGTACTTC. This gives the protein CASSYSGDYEQYF. V usage is TRBV11-2 and J usage is TRBJ2-7; tentatively, D is TRBD2 (5 bases). The CDR3 is 13 amino acids. Germline V gene sequence: CDR1 SGHAT, CDR2 FQNNGV. With 4 bases removed from V and 3 bases from J, the gap between germline ends came to 10 bases.

V is TRBV27 and J is TRBJ1-4, with D possibly matching TRBD1 (5 bases). V shed 4 bases and J shed 2 bases, with 14 bases lying between them. Per germline, CDR1 MNHEY and CDR2 SMNVEV (reference sequence). The CDR3 sequence is 16 residues long. The CDR3 sequence: CASSSIQGLTNEKLFF. Here the CDR3 DNA reads TGTGCCAGCAGTTCTATCCAGGGCTTGACTAATGAAAAACTGTTTTTT. The variable domain in full, with the rest retrieved from reference TRBV27 and TRBJ1-4, is EAQVTQNPRYLITVTGKKLTVTCSQNMNHEYMSWYRQDPGLGLRQIYYSMNVEVTDKGDVPEGYKVSRKEKRNFPLILESPSPNQTSLYFCASSSIQGLTNEKLFFGSGTQLSVL.

This clone was picked up many times. The J gene is TRBJ1-1, the V gene TRBV6-1; 8 nucleotides line up with TRBD1. The V and J ends lost 2 bases and 3 bases, in that order; junction bases with no gene match: 5. The germline gives CDR1 MNHNS, CDR2 SASEGT. The length of the CDR3 is 15 residues. This CDR3 reads CASSERDRTYTEAFF. CDR3 nucleotides: TGTGCCAGCAGTGAAAGGGACAGGACCTACACTGAAGCTTTCTTT.

In the case of this clone: One junction end disagrees with the germline gene, perhaps due to a read error. This sample also contains other DNA sequences that code for the same CDR3. V and J are TRBV7-3 and TRBJ2-2; a weak D match, TRBD2 (5 bases). The CDR3 is 15 amino acids. Germline V gene lookup returns CDR1 SGHTA and CDR2 FQGTGA. The CDR3 DNA reads TGTGCCAGCAGCGCAACGGGAACCAACACTGGGGAGCTGTTTTTT. Protein sequence: CASSATGTNTGELFF.

The V gene is TRBV7-8, the J gene TRBJ2-7, with D maybe TRBD1 (5 bases). This CDR3 is 13 amino acids long. CDR1 SGHVS and CDR2 FQNEAQ come from the germline V gene. Trimming stripped 1 base from V and 3 bases from J, with 7 bases between. The CDR3 region is CASSLGGIYEQYF. The CDR3 DNA is TGTGCCAGCAGCTTAGGGGGCATCTACGAGCAGTACTTC.

The CDR3 nucleotides are TGTGCCACCCGGACAGCCAACACTGAAGCTTTCTTT. The encoded protein is CATRTANTEAFF. The chain has TRBV19 and TRBJ1-1; D is perhaps TRBD1 (6 bases). CDR1 is LNHDA and CDR2 is SQIVND in the germline V gene (reference sequence). The CDR3 totals 12 residues. Trimming cost V 10 bases and J 2 bases, with 11 bases left between them.

This clone has a handful of counts. The chain has TRBV6-5 and TRBJ1-4, with 7 bases aligning to TRBD1. The V and J ends lost 6 bases and 4 bases, in that order; junction bases with no gene match: 8. The CDR3 totals 15 residues. Per germline, CDR1 MNHEY and CDR2 SVGAGI. The CDR3 protein is CASRPGQWVNEKLFF. The CDR3 nucleotides read TGTGCCAGCAGACCGGGACAGTGGGTTAATGAAAAACTGTTTTTT.

This clone was picked up one time. The chain has TRBV19 and TRBJ2-1; D perhaps matches TRBD2 (6 bases). Germline V lookup: CDR1 LNHDA, CDR2 SQIVND (reference sequence). The CDR3 has 16 amino acids. Trimming cost V 6 bases and J 5 bases, with 20 bases left between them. CDR3: CASRRVGGSRNNEQFF. CDR3 sequence (DNA): TGTGCCAGTAGAAGGGTAGGAGGGAGCCGGAACAATGAGCAGTTCTTC.

In this sample, this clone is medium-sized. The chain links TRBV7-8 to TRBJ1-2; D gene unclear. Trimming pared 0 bases from V and 3 bases from J, leaving 5 bases between. The V gene's germline CDR1 is SGHVS and CDR2 FQNEAQ. The CDR3 consists of 13 residues. Here the CDR3 reads CASSLARDYGYTF. In DNA, the CDR3 is TGTGCCAGCAGCTTAGCGCGGGACTATGGCTACACCTTC.

On this clone itself: Relative to the germline gene, one junction end is altered; a read error may explain this. This chain joins TRBV6-5 and TRBJ2-7, with 7 bases matching TRBD2. The CDR3 contains 15 residues. Germline V lookup: CDR1 MNHEY, CDR2 SVGAGI. Written as DNA, the CDR3 is TGTGCCAGCATGGCTAGCGGTTTTAGCTCCTACGATCAGTACTTC. Protein sequence: CASMASGFSSYDQYF.

V usage is TRBV11-2 and J usage is TRBJ1-3; tentatively, D is TRBD1 (6 bases). The CDR3 contains 13 residues. Per germline, CDR1 SGHAT and CDR2 FQNNGV. The V and J ends lost 3 bases and 4 bases respectively, with 7 bases between them. This chain's CDR3 is CASSFGQGNTIYF. The CDR3 coding sequence is TGTGCCAGCAGCTTTGGACAGGGAAACACCATATATTTT.

The table lists this clone with a few counts. CDR3 coding DNA: TGTGCCAGCAGTTACGGGGGCCCGAACACTGAAGCTTTCTTT. This translates into CASSYGGPNTEAFF. The rearrangement links TRBV6-6 to TRBJ1-1, with a tentative D call TRBD1 (6 bases). Germline values: CDR1 MNHNY, CDR2 SVGAGI (reference sequence). The CDR3 length is 14 residues. Trimming took off 2 bases at V and 1 base at J, with 8 bases between the two ends.

This clone was recorded a few times. This sequence joins TRBV7-9 and TRBJ1-2; no definite D call. V lost 1 base, J lost 9 bases, and 9 bases lay in between. Germline V gives CDR1 SEHNR, CDR2 FQNEAQ (reference sequence). CDR3 length equals 12 residues. The CDR3 region has the DNA TGTGCCAGCAGCTTAGACAGTTCCCGCTACACCTTC. Its translation is CASSLDSSRYTF.

This clone was detected a few times. The rearrangement uses TRBV5-6 and TRBJ2-7; 7 bases align to TRBD2. V was pared by 1 base and J by 7 bases, with 14 bases of the junction left unmatched. The CDR3 has 16 amino acids. The germline gives CDR1 SGHDT, CDR2 YYEEEE. CDR3 in amino acids: CASSLPEAGPLREQYF. Written as DNA, the CDR3 is TGTGCCAGCAGCTTGCCTGAAGCGGGGCCATTACGGGAGCAGTACTTC. Full variable domain (missing parts from reference TRBV5-6 and TRBJ2-7): DAGVTQSPTHLIKTRGQQVTLRCSPKSGHDTVSWYQQALGQGPQFIFQYYEEEERQRGNFPDRFSGHQFPNYSSELNVNALLLGDSALYLCASSLPEAGPLREQYFGPGTRLTVT.

This chain links TRBV23-1 with TRBJ1-5; D remains unclear. TRBV23-1 is an open reading frame whose function is uncertain. Trimming took off 5 bases at V and 3 bases at J, with 14 bases between the two ends. This CDR3 comprises 15 residues. The CDR3 nucleotides read TGCGCCAGCAGTTATGCAGCGAGGGCCAATCAGCCCCAGCATTTT. Translation gives CASSYAARANQPQHF.

This clone appeared once. The chain employs TRBV25-1 and TRBJ2-3; 9 bases agree with TRBD1. This CDR3 contains 13 residues. V trimming: 2 bases; J trimming: 9 bases; junction bases outside the gene matches: 3. Germline values: CDR1 MGHDK, CDR2 SYGVNS. The CDR3 sequence: CASSEPDRGTQYF. In DNA, the CDR3 is TGTGCCAGCAGTGAACCGGACAGGGGAACGCAGTATTTT. The variable domain in full, completed from reference TRBV25-1 and TRBJ2-3, reads EADIYQTPRYLVIGTGKKITLECSQTMGHDKMYWYQQDPGMELHLIHYSYGVNSTEKGDLSSESTVSRIRTEHFPLTLESARPSHTSQYLCASSEPDRGTQYFGPGTRLTVL.

V and J are TRBV7-9 and TRBJ1-1, with 12 bases lining up with TRBD1. Germline assignment: CDR1 SEHNR and CDR2 FQNEAQ (reference sequence). Losses at the gene ends were 0 bases for V and 3 bases for J; bases not matched to a gene: 2. This CDR3 has 16 amino acids. CDR3 amino acids: CASSLAGTGGHTEAFF. In DNA form, the CDR3 reads TGTGCCAGCAGCTTAGCGGGGACAGGGGGCCACACTGAAGCTTTCTTT.

The gene calls are TRBV18 and TRBJ1-5; D is unclear. Germline V CDR1 and CDR2: KGHSH, LQKENI. The CDR3 is 14 residues long. V lost 3 bases and J lost 1, with 7 bases in between. The CDR3 is CASSPQVSNQPQHF. In nucleotides, the CDR3 is TGTGCCAGCTCACCGCAGGTCAGCAATCAGCCCCAGCATTTT.

The V gene is TRBV7-2, the J gene TRBJ2-5; D unclear. The closer fit of TRBJ2-7 to the DNA end suggests the J call may be wrong. CDR1 and CDR2 from the germline V gene are SGHTA and FQGNSA. The CDR3 runs to 11 residues. CDR3 sequence (DNA): TGTGCCAGCAGCGATCGTTACGAGCAGTACTTC. Amino acid sequence: CASSDRYEQYF.

This clone was seen a few times. The junction shows a germline mismatch at one end, possibly a read error. In nucleotides, the CDR3 is TGTGCTAGCAGCTCGACTCGTCAAGAGACCCAGTACTTC. Protein sequence: CASSSTRQETQYF. The chain employs TRBV7-7 and TRBJ2-5; no definite D call. The CDR3 is 13 residues long. CDR1 is SSHAT, CDR2 FNYEAQ, per germline (reference sequence).